The 3 T cell receptor beta chains below come from one sample, sequenced in a study of PD-1 blockade in classical Hodgkin lymphoma. Every patient had relapsed following autologous stem cell transplantation, and cohorts differed in brentuximab vedotin exposure. Assay used: immunoSEQ multiplex PCR; TCRdb lists only in-frame clones, some missing. Of roughly 96,000 clones in the sample, 89% were seen once. Here the sequenced sample was peripheral blood mononuclear cells (PBMCs), taken before the second cycle of nivolumab. The receptors come from a human donor with classical Hodgkin lymphoma.

The V call is TRBV5-1, the J call TRBJ2-7; D remains ambiguous. Germline V gene data show CDR1 as SGHRS and CDR2 as YFSETQ. Trimming left V 0 bases short and J 1 base short, with 8 bases between. The CDR3 runs 14 residues. This chain's CDR3 is CASSLGPGSYEQYF. CDR3 nucleotides: TGCGCCAGCAGCTTGGGGCCAGGATCCTACGAGCAGTACTTC.

The rearrangement uses TRBV29-1 and TRBJ2-5; D possibly corresponds to TRBD1 (6 bases). V lost 4 bases and J 1 base, leaving 10 bases between the germline ends. In germline, CDR1 is SQVTM, CDR2 ANQGSEA. CDR3 size: 13 residues. CDR3 DNA: TGCAGCGTTGTCCAGGGGATCCAAGAGACCCAGTACTTC. Translated, it gives CSVVQGIQETQYF.

The chain's CDR3 is CASRTGGAGEQYF. CDR3 DNA: TGTGCCAGTAGAACGGGGGGGGCTGGCGAGCAGTACTTC. The chain has TRBV19 and TRBJ2-7, with 8 bases matching TRBD2. Trimming cost V 6 bases and J 6 bases; bases outside gene matches: 7. Per germline, CDR1 LNHDA and CDR2 SQIVND (reference sequence). The CDR3 has 13 residues. Full variable domain (remainder filled in from reference TRBV19 and TRBJ2-7): DGGITQSPKYLFRKEGQNVTLSCEQNLNHDAMYWYRQDPGQGLRLIYYSQIVNDFQKGDIAEGYSVSREKKESFPLTVTSAQKNPTAFYLCASRTGGAGEQYFGPGTRLTVT.